Shown below are 31 T cell receptor beta chains from a single sample sequenced in a study of T cells in Graves' hyperthyroidism and ophthalmopathy (dated 2019 in TCRdb). Receptors were amplified or captured by multiplex PCR. Sequencing was performed on an Illumina HiSeq 2000. Amplification of TCR beta CDR3 regions was carried out from RNA transcripts. The TCR CDR3 was subjected to a first round of RT-PCR using the HTBI primer set and the Qiagen OneStep RT-PCR kit. Through fastp at Q25 and MiXCR, TCRdb rebuilt clones from the public reads, retaining in-frame beta chains. Entries are consolidated by CDR3 protein sequence, retaining the most common genes and DNA. This sample gives 270,000 or so distinct CDR3 sequences in total; approximately 16% of them show up just once. The top ten clonotypes cover around 30% of the sample. Sample: blood. Receptors were obtained from a woman aged 45-65 years with Graves' hyperthyroidism that later progressed to Graves' ophthalmopathy.

This clonotype was seen many times. This chain uses TRBV12-3 or TRBV12-4 with TRBJ2-1, with a tentative D call TRBD2 (6 bases). The V gene lost 10 bases and the J gene lost 0 bases, with 22 bases spanning the gap. CDR3 length equals 17 residues. The CDR3 nucleotides are TGTGCCACCCTCGTAGAAGGGAGGCAGAGCTCCTACAATGAGCAGTTCTTC. Translation gives CATLVEGRQSSYNEQFF.

This clonotype was found many times. The junction departs from the called germline gene at one end, perhaps through a read error. V gene TRBV6-1 combines with J gene TRBJ2-7; 7 bases match TRBD1. CDR1 and CDR2 (germline): MNHNS, SASEGT. The length of the CDR3 is 14 residues. CDR3 sequence reads: CASSADRTIYGQYF. CDR3 bases: TGTGCCAGCAGTGCGGACAGGACGATTTACGGGCAGTACTTC.

Many counts were recorded for this clonotype. The chain recombines TRBV28 with TRBJ1-1, with TRBD1 as a possible D gene (6 bases). V lost 6 bases and J 6 bases, leaving 14 bases between the germline ends. Germline lookup yields CDR1 MDHEN and CDR2 SYDVKM. The CDR3 extends over 13 amino acids. CDR3 amino acids: CASSRGGAPEAFF. The CDR3 DNA follows: TGTGCCAGCAGCCGGGGGGGCGCCCCTGAAGCTTTCTTT. Full variable domain (outside the CDR3, taken from reference TRBV28 and TRBJ1-1): DVKVTQSSRYLVKRTGEKVFLECVQDMDHENMFWYRQDPGLGLRLIYFSYDVKMKEKGDIPEGYSVSREKKERFSLILESASTNQTSMYLCASSRGGAPEAFFGQGTRLTVV.

This clonotype was seen many times. This chain uses TRBV6-1 with TRBJ2-2; 10 positions agree with TRBD1. Trimming removed 6 bases from V and 5 bases from J; junction bases left unmatched: 9. Germline V lookup: CDR1 MNHNS, CDR2 SASEGT. CDR3 length: 16 residues. The CDR3 region has the DNA TGTGCCAGCAGCGTACTACCGGGACAGGGGACCGGGGAGCTGTTTTTT. It is translated as CASSVLPGQGTGELFF.

This clonotype showed up just a few times. The CDR3 coding sequence is TGTGCCAGCAGTCGACAGGGGGACTCCTCTGGGGCCAACGTCCTGACTTTC. This encodes CASSRQGDSSGANVLTF. V gene TRBV11-1 combines with J gene TRBJ2-6; 9 bases agree with TRBD1. Per germline, CDR1 SGHAT and CDR2 FQDESV (reference sequence). V was clipped by 6 bases and J by 0 bases; unmatched bases: 6. This CDR3 is 17 amino acids long. The variable domain in full, completed from reference TRBV11-1 and TRBJ2-6, reads EAEVAQSPRYKITEKSQAVAFWCDPISGHATLYWYRQILGQGPELLVQFQDESVVDDSQLPKDRFSAERLKGVDSTLKIQPAELGDSAMYLCASSRQGDSSGANVLTFGAGSRLTVL.

This clonotype was seen a few times. The CDR3 loop is CASSRAGGPGEQYF. For the CDR3, the DNA is TGTGCCAGCAGTCGAGCGGGAGGGCCGGGTGAGCAGTACTTC. The chain recombines TRBV6-1 with TRBJ2-7, with TRBD2 matching 10 bases. Germline loops: CDR1 MNHNS, CDR2 SASEGT. V shed 5 bases and J 7 bases; nucleotides not matched to a gene: 8. This CDR3 region has 14 residues.

This rearrangement joins TRBV28 to TRBJ1-1, with D unresolved. CDR1 MDHEN and CDR2 SYDVKM come from the germline V gene. With 8 bases removed from V and 0 bases from J, the gap between germline ends came to 13 bases. The CDR3 sequence is 14 residues long. CDR3 nucleotide sequence: TGTGCCAGCCTCCCACTAGGGATGAACACTGAAGCTTTCTTT. Protein: CASLPLGMNTEAFF.

There are many counts of this clonotype. The chain joins TRBV4-1 to TRBJ1-2; a weak D match, TRBD1 (5 bases). The CDR3 extends over 15 amino acids. Germline V lookup: CDR1 MGHRA, CDR2 YSYEKL. Deletions cut 1 base from V and 3 bases from J, with 12 bases between. The CDR3 region is CASSQAGQGYYGYTF. The CDR3 nucleotides read TGCGCCAGCAGCCAAGCTGGACAAGGATACTATGGCTACACCTTC.

There are a few counts of this clonotype. The chain recombines TRBV9 with TRBJ2-1; D is unresolved. Germline CDR1 is SGDLS and CDR2 is YYNGEE. This CDR3 has 13 residues. The ends were cut back, 4 bases at V and 8 bases at J, with 13 bases in the middle. The CDR3 spells CASSPFSGHEQFF. The CDR3 nucleotides read TGTGCCAGCAGCCCCTTCTCCGGCCATGAGCAGTTCTTC.

In this sample, this clonotype turned up many times. CDR3 in amino acids: CASSLGHTQYF. CDR3 nucleotide sequence: TGTGCCAGCAGCTTGGGCCATACGCAGTATTTT. The chain couples TRBV5-6 to TRBJ2-3, with D uncertain. The CDR3 length is 11 residues. CDR1 and CDR2 (germline): SGHDT, YYEEEE. The V and J ends lost 0 bases and 7 bases respectively, with 3 bases between them. Full variable domain (missing parts from reference TRBV5-6 and TRBJ2-3): DAGVTQSPTHLIKTRGQQVTLRCSPKSGHDTVSWYQQALGQGPQFIFQYYEEEERQRGNFPDRFSGHQFPNYSSELNVNALLLGDSALYLCASSLGHTQYFGPGTRLTVL.

This clonotype appeared a few times. A read error may be the cause here, since a much bigger clone is one base away. The chain carries TRBV20-1 and TRBJ2-3; the match to TRBD2 covers 9 bases. CDR1 and CDR2 from the germline V gene are DFQATT and SNEGSKA (reference sequence). The CDR3 spans 14 residues. CDR3 in DNA: TGCAACACATTAGCGGGAGTCGGCACAGATACGCAGTATTTT. It translates to CNTLAGVGTDTQYF.

This clonotype was detected many times. The chain couples TRBV24-1 to TRBJ2-5; 10 nucleotides agree with TRBD2. This CDR3 comprises 15 residues. Trimming at V came to 9 bases and at J to 1 base, leaving 7 bases not matched to a gene. Germline CDR1 is KGHDR and CDR2 is SFDVKD. The CDR3 here is CATAKAGGRQETQYF. The CDR3 DNA reads as TGTGCCACCGCAAAAGCGGGAGGGCGCCAAGAGACCCAGTACTTC.

Ten or more counts support this clonotype. The chain recombines TRBV6-1 with TRBJ2-2; D might be TRBD2 (5 bases). The ends were cut back, 4 bases at V and 2 bases at J, with 11 bases in the middle. CDR1 is MNHNS and CDR2 is SASEGT in the germline V gene. This CDR3 region has 15 residues. The CDR3, as DNA: TGTGCCAGCAGTGTAAGTGGGAGCAACACCGGGGAGCTGTTTTTT. Its protein product is CASSVSGSNTGELFF.

As concerns this clonotype: This may be a read error, as it is one base from a much larger clone. This sequence joins TRBV12-3 or TRBV12-4 and TRBJ2-3, with 10 positions matching TRBD2. Trimming at V came to 10 bases and at J to 5 bases, leaving 12 bases not matched to a gene. This CDR3 has 15 residues. The DNA for the CDR3 is TGTGCCAACAGCGGACTAGCGGACCAGGGAGATACGCAGTATTTT. Translated, it gives CANSGLADQGDTQYF.

This clonotype appeared many times. The chain carries TRBV12-3 or TRBV12-4 and TRBJ2-3; no firm D call. V lost 5 bases, J lost 1 base, and 10 bases lay in between. The CDR3 extends over 14 amino acids. This chain's CDR3 is CASSPGRGTDTQYF. CDR3 bases: TGTGCCAGCAGTCCGGGTCGAGGCACAGATACGCAGTATTTT.

The sample holds many counts of this clonotype. Since a much larger clone is just one base distant, this may be a read error. V gene TRBV7-3 combines with J gene TRBJ1-1, with 7 bases matching TRBD1. J gave up 3 bases and V 2 bases, and 0 bases lay outside the gene matches. The germline V gene encodes CDR1 SGHTA and CDR2 FQGTGA. The CDR3 is 13 residues long. The DNA for the CDR3 is TGTGCCAGCAGCTTAGACAGGGACACTGAAGCTTTCTTT. Its translation is CASSLDRDTEAFF.

At least ten counts were recorded for this clonotype. This chain uses TRBV7-2 with TRBJ2-5; D perhaps matches TRBD1 (6 bases). The CDR3 loop spans 14 amino acids. V was pared by 5 bases and J by 4 bases, with 14 bases between. Germline CDR1 SGHTA, CDR2 FQGNSA. The CDR3 protein is CASSLPSRGETQYF. In nucleotides, the CDR3 is TGTGCCAGCAGCCTCCCATCCAGGGGAGAGACCCAGTACTTC.

This clonotype has a count of ten or more. The rearrangement uses TRBV5-1 and TRBJ2-7; 8 bases are a match to TRBD2. This CDR3 spans 15 amino acids. The germline CDR1 and CDR2 sequences are SGHRS and YFSETQ. The V gene end was trimmed by 7 bases and the J gene end by 3 bases; junction bases not matched to a gene: 12. Here the CDR3 reads CASGISREGVYEQYF. For the CDR3, the DNA is TGCGCCAGCGGGATTTCCCGGGAGGGAGTCTACGAGCAGTACTTC.

There are many counts of this clonotype. The V and J genes are TRBV28 and TRBJ1-1, with D possibly being TRBD1 (6 bases). This CDR3 has 14 residues. Deletions cut 8 bases from V and 3 bases from J, with 16 bases between. The germline CDR1 and CDR2 sequences are MDHEN and SYDVKM. The CDR3 DNA follows: TGTGCCAGCCCGATTTCTAGGGGGGACACTGAAGCTTTCTTT. Encoded protein: CASPISRGDTEAFF.

This clonotype has ten or more counts. The chain couples TRBV3-1 to TRBJ2-3; D remains ambiguous. Germline CDR1 and CDR2: LGHDT and YNNKEL (reference sequence). CDR3 size: 12 residues. V lost 2 bases, J lost 6 bases, and 6 bases lay in between. CDR3 amino acids: CASSQLGDTQYF. The DNA for the CDR3 is TGTGCCAGCAGCCAACTCGGGGATACGCAGTATTTT.

This clonotype was seen many times. The rearrangement links TRBV3-1 to TRBJ2-7; 12 bases are a match to TRBD2. Germline values: CDR1 LGHDT, CDR2 YNNKEL (reference sequence). The V segment lost 4 bases and the J segment 4 bases; nucleotides outside the gene matches: 5. CDR3 length: 15 amino acids. As DNA, the CDR3 is TGTGCCAGCAGCCCCGGGACTAGCGGGTTGTACGAGCAGTACTTC. Its translation is CASSPGTSGLYEQYF.

This clonotype was counted many times. The V and J genes are TRBV5-1 and TRBJ1-1, with 9 bases matching TRBD1. With 2 bases clipped from V and 4 bases from J, the junction kept 12 bases outside the gene matches. Per the germline V gene, CDR1 is SGHRS and CDR2 is YFSETQ. The length of the CDR3 is 17 residues. CDR3: CASSFFGGQGVGTEAFF. The CDR3 DNA sequence: TGCGCCAGCAGCTTTTTTGGGGGACAGGGAGTCGGCACTGAAGCTTTCTTT.

The chain combines TRBV3-1 with TRBJ1-5, with a weak D call TRBD1 (5 bases). The CDR3 contains 18 residues. Trimming took off 1 base at V and 3 bases at J, with 19 bases between the two ends. Germline CDR1 is LGHDT and CDR2 is YNNKEL (reference sequence). In DNA form, the CDR3 reads TGTGCCAGCAGCCAAGCGGGCGGGGGGTATGACACCAATCAGCCCCAGCATTTT. Translated: CASSQAGGGYDTNQPQHF.

A few counts support this clonotype. The chain links TRBV20-1 to TRBJ1-1; maybe TRBD1 (6 bases). The CDR3 consists of 13 residues. Germline CDR1 reads DFQATT; CDR2 reads SNEGSKA (reference sequence). The V end was cut by 4 bases, the J end by 6 bases, with 15 bases between. The CDR3 spells CSATGDEISEAFF. In DNA, the CDR3 is TGCAGTGCTACAGGGGATGAAATCTCTGAAGCTTTCTTT.

This clonotype was recorded at least ten times. The rearrangement links TRBV2 to TRBJ1-2; 8 bases fit TRBD1. CDR3 size: 9 residues. CDR1 is SNHLY and CDR2 is FYNNEI in the germline V gene. The V and J ends lost 10 bases and 8 bases, in that order; junction bases with no gene match: 0. CDR3 sequence reads: CATGGGYTF. CDR3 DNA sequence: TGTGCCACAGGGGGCGGCTACACCTTC.

The rearrangement links TRBV7-9 to TRBJ1-4; D possibly corresponds to TRBD1 (5 bases). From germline, CDR1 is SEHNR and CDR2 FQNEAQ (reference sequence). Deletions cut 5 bases from V and 8 bases from J, with 18 bases between. This CDR3 has 15 amino acids. CDR3 protein: CASSAVEEGREKLFF. CDR3 DNA sequence: TGTGCCAGCAGCGCCGTTGAGGAGGGACGGGAAAAACTGTTTTTT.

This clonotype was counted many times. The J gene is TRBJ2-7, the V gene TRBV18; D gene uncertain. The germline CDR1 and CDR2 sequences are KGHSH and LQKENI. The V end lost 5 bases, the J end lost 6 bases, and 14 bases lay between the germline ends. The CDR3 runs 13 residues. The CDR3, as DNA: TGTGCCAGCTCATTGGACCCAGGACGCGAGCAGTACTTC. This sequence encodes CASSLDPGREQYF. Using reference TRBV18 and TRBJ2-7 for the parts outside the CDR3, the full variable domain is NAGVMQNPRHLVRRRGQEARLRCSPMKGHSHVYWYRQLPEEGLKFMVYLQKENIIDESGMPKERFSAEFPKEGPSILRIQQVVRGDSAAYFCASSLDPGREQYFGPGTRLTVT.

There are many counts of this clonotype. The chain is built from TRBV7-6 and TRBJ2-7; no reliable D call. Trimming removed 1 base at V and 1 base at J, with 8 bases between. The CDR3 extends over 14 amino acids. Germline-derived CDR1 and CDR2 are SGHVS and FNYEAQ. CDR3 residues: CASSLENESYEQYF. CDR3 sequence (DNA): TGTGCCAGCAGCTTAGAGAACGAATCCTACGAGCAGTACTTC.

This clonotype was counted only a few times. The chain uses TRBV5-1 and TRBJ2-7, with 11 bases aligning to TRBD2. J lost 5 bases, V lost 0 bases, and 10 bases had no gene match. Per the germline V gene, CDR1 is SGHRS and CDR2 is YFSETQ. The CDR3 extends over 17 amino acids. CDR3 sequence: CASSLAGRLAGRNEQYF. CDR3 DNA sequence: TGCGCCAGCAGCTTGGCCGGCCGACTAGCGGGACGAAACGAGCAGTACTTC. The full variable domain, with the rest looked up from reference TRBV5-1 and TRBJ2-7, is KAGVTQTPRYLIKTRGQQVTLSCSPISGHRSVSWYQQTPGQGLQFLFEYFSETQRNKGNFPGRFSGRQFSNSRSEMNVSTLELGDSALYLCASSLAGRLAGRNEQYFGPGTRLTVT.

This clonotype was counted many times. The chain combines TRBV12-3 or TRBV12-4 with TRBJ1-1, with D unresolved. This CDR3 spans 12 amino acids. Trimming pared 6 bases from V and 2 bases from J, leaving 7 bases between. The CDR3 here is CASRNKNTEAFF. In DNA, the CDR3 is TGTGCCAGCAGAAACAAAAACACTGAAGCTTTCTTT.

Ten or more counts support this clonotype. CDR3 residues: CAIRAGGGPGGEQYF. CDR3 coding DNA: TGTGCCATCAGGGCTGGGGGTGGTCCTGGAGGGGAGCAGTACTTC. This chain uses TRBV10-3 with TRBJ2-7; D is possibly TRBD2 (6 bases). The germline V gene has CDR1 ENHRY and CDR2 SYGVKD. V was pared by 6 bases and J by 7 bases, with 22 bases between. The CDR3 totals 15 residues.